The sequence of this TCR beta chain was determined in a study of human T cells and chemical hapten exposure. Time point reported: patch test 1, 2 weeks after DPC sensitization. The treatment here: therapeutic diphenylcyclopropenone sensitization with weekly scalp DPC. CDR1 is DFQATT, CDR2 SNEGSKA, per germline (reference sequence). The CDR3 contains 11 residues. Trimming pared 2 bases from V and 12 bases from J, leaving 11 bases between. As originally analysed: There were a median of approximately 96,000 TCRs per sample, with a range from about 23,224 to 690,600. MiXCR, run by TCRdb on the RACE reads, gives a single entry per CDR3 protein. The V and J calls and clone size come from TCRdb's table, not from the authors' own analysis. The table shows 90,000 to 120,000 distinct CDR3 sequences, with 11% occurring only once.

V is TRBV20-1 and J is TRBJ2-1; a weak D match, TRBD2 (6 bases). The sequencing here drew on whole blood, taken in connection with sensitization to the hapten diphenylcyclopropenone (DPC). This clonotype was obtained from a woman in her 40s with alopecia areata. Some clones in this sample may be carry-over from other donors' samples. The CDR3 sequence: CSARLDYRQFF. DNA for the CDR3: TGCAGTGCTAGATTGGACTACCGGCAGTTCTTC.